This T cell receptor (beta chain) was sequenced during a study of T cells in Graves' hyperthyroidism and ophthalmopathy. Amplified TCR beta CDR3 regions derived from RNA transcripts. Using the HTBI primer set, a first-round RT-PCR was run on the TCR CDR3. TCRdb called the multiplex PCR reads again in MiXCR, with one record for every CDR3 protein. The table has 550,000 to 700,000 distinct CDR3 sequences, about 15% seen once; the top ten hold approximately 4.3%. CDR3 length equals 14 residues. Looked up from germline, CDR1 is DFQATT and CDR2 is SNEGSKA (reference sequence). V was clipped by 6 bases and J by 0 bases; unmatched bases: 5. In its sample, this clonotype was seen a few times.

Specimen: blood. The rearrangement uses TRBV20-1 and TRBJ1-5; 7 nucleotides line up with TRBD1. The clonotype originates from a woman aged 35 to 49 with Graves' ophthalmopathy. The DNA of the CDR3 is TGCAGTGCCAGGGGGGTCCGTAGCAATCAGCCCCAGCATTTT. Translation: CSARGVRSNQPQHF.